The clone carrying this T cell receptor (beta chain) showed up just a few times. One entry per CDR3 protein results from TCRdb running MiXCR on the RACE reads. The profile shows about 130,000 distinct CDR3 sequences, approximately 10% of them singletons. This specimen belongs to a study of human T cells and chemical hapten exposure. This CDR3 region has 15 residues. V lost 1 base to trimming and J lost 3 bases; unmatched junction nucleotides: 7. Germline V gene lookup returns CDR1 DFQATT and CDR2 SNEGSKA (reference sequence). Time point denoted: healthy volunteer bleed at 2 weeks. Researchers extracted total RNA from unfractionated whole blood.

The sequence derives from a male donor in good health. Some clones in this sample may be carry-over from other donors' samples. The V call is TRBV20-1, the J call TRBJ1-2, with 8 nucleotides matching TRBD1. The sample comprised whole blood. The CDR3: CSARVLDRGDYGYTF. DNA for the CDR3: TGCAGTGCTAGAGTTTTAGACAGGGGAGACTATGGCTACACCTTC.